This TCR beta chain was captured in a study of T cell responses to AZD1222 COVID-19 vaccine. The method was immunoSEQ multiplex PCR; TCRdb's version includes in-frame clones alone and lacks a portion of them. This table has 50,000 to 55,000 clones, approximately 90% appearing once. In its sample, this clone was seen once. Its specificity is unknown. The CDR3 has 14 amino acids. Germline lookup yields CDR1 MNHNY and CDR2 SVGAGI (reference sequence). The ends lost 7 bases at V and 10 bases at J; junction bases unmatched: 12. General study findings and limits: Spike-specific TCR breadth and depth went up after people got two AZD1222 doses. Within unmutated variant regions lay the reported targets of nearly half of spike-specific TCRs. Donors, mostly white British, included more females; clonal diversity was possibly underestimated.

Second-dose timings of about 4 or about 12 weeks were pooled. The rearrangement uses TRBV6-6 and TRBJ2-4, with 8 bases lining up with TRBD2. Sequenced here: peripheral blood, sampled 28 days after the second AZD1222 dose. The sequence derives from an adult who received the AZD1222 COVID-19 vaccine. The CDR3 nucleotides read TGTGCCAGCACCCCAACCGGGGGGGCCCGGATTCAGTACTTC. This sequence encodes CASTPTGGARIQYF.